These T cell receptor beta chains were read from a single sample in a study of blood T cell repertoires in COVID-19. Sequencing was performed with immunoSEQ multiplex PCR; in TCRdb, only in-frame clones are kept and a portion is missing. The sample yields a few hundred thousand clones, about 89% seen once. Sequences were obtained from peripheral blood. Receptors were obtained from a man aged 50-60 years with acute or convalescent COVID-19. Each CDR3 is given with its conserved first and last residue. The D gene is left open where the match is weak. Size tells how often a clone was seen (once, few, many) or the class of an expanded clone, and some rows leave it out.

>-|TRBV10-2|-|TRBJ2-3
CASAGRISTDTQYF
TGCGCCAGCGCGGGACGGATCTCCACAGATACGCAGTATTTT
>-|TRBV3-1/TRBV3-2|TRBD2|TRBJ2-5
CASSPFYSQTSGGKETQYF
TGTGCCAGCAGCCCTTTTTACTCTCAAACTAGCGGGGGAAAAGAGACCCAGTACTTC
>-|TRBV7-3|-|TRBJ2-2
CASSFGSGELFF
TGTGCCAGCAGCTTCGGGTCCGGGGAGCTGTTTTTT
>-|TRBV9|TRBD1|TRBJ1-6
CASSAYLRDRANSPLHF
TGTGCCAGCAGCGCCTACCTTCGGGACAGGGCCAATTCACCCCTCCACTTT
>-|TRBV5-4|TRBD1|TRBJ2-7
CASSLGQGAYEQYF
TGTGCCAGCAGCTTGGGGCAGGGGGCCTACGAGCAGTACTTC
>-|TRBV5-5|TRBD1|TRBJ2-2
CASSLTQGASTGELFF
TGTGCCAGCAGCTTGACACAGGGGGCGTCGACCGGGGAGCTGTTTTTT
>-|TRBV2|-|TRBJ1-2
CASSGDRYYYGYTF
TGTGCCAGCAGTGGCGACAGGTACTACTATGGCTACACCTTC
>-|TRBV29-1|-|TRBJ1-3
CSVEDWQRSGNTIYF
TGCAGCGTTGAAGATTGGCAGCGCTCTGGAAACACCATATATTTT
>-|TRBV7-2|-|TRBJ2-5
CASSVYSETQYF
TGTGCCAGCAGCGTATACTCGGAGACCCAGTACTTC
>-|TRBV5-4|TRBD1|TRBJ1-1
CASSRTTGGGTEAFF
TGTGCCAGCAGCCGAACGACAGGGGGCGGCACTGAAGCTTTCTTT
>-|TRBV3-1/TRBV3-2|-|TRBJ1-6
CASSLGLESPLHF
TGTGCCAGCAGCCTGGGACTTGAATCACCCCTCCACTTT
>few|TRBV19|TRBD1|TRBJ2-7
CASTPLWRQGALPRQYF
TGTGCCAGTACCCCTCTCTGGCGACAGGGGGCCCTCCCTAGGCAGTACTTC
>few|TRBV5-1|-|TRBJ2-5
CASSPGVGGIETQYF
TGCGCCAGCAGCCCGGGGGTCGGGGGAATAGAGACCCAGTACTTC
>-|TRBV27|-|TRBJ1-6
CASSLVREAPLHF
TGTGCCAGCAGTTTAGTCAGGGAAGCACCCCTCCACTTT
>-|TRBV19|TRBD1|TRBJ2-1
CASSQGQAEQFF
TGTGCCAGTAGTCAGGGACAGGCGGAGCAGTTCTTC
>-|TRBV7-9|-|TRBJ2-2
CASSFVGVNTGELFF
TGTGCCAGCAGCTTTGTCGGGGTGAACACCGGGGAGCTGTTTTTT
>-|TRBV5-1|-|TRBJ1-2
CASSLTPQGTTNYGYTF
TGCGCCAGCAGCTTGACCCCCCAGGGGACAACTAACTATGGCTACACCTTC
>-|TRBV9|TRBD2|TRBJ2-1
CASSVKGVVGLAASSYNEQFF
TGTGCCAGCAGCGTTAAGGGAGTGGTGGGACTAGCGGCTTCCTCCTACAATGAGCAGTTCTTC
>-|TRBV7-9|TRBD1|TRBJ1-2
CASSFADRGNYGYTF
TGTGCCAGCAGCTTTGCTGACAGGGGAAACTATGGCTACACCTTC
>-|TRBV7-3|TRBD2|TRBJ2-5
CASSLSGGDETQYF
TGTGCCAGCAGCTTATCTGGGGGGGACGAGACCCAGTACTTC
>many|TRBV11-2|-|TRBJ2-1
CASSLAGYRLQEQFF
TGTGCCAGCAGCTTAGCAGGATACAGGTTGCAGGAGCAGTTCTTC
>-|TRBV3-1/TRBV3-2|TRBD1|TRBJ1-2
CASSHGSQGASYGYTF
TGTGCCAGCAGCCACGGTTCTCAGGGGGCGTCCTATGGCTACACCTTC
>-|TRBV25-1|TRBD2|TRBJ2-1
CASTGGYNEQFF
TGTGCCAGCACGGGGGGTTACAATGAGCAGTTCTTC
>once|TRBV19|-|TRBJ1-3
CASSSGFYSGNTIYF
TGTGCCAGTAGCTCGGGTTTCTACTCTGGAAACACCATATATTTT
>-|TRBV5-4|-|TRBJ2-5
CASRDGLQETQYF
TGTGCCAGCAGGGACGGACTGCAAGAGACCCAGTACTTC
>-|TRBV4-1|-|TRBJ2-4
CASSQVGAKNIQYF
TGCGCCAGCAGCCAAGTTGGCGCCAAAAACATTCAGTACTTC
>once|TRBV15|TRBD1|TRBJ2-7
CATSGSPGQEDF
TGTGCCACCAGCGGAAGCCCGGGACAGGAAGACTTC
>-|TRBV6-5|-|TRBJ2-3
CASSYVSRGADTQYF
TGTGCCAGCAGTTACGTGTCTAGGGGCGCAGATACGCAGTATTTT
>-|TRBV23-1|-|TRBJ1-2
CASSQSTASYGYTF
TGCGCCAGCAGTCAATCTACGGCTAGCTATGGCTACACCTTC
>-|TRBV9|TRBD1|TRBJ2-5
CASSLWTGAKETQYF
TGTGCCAGCAGCTTATGGACAGGAGCCAAAGAGACCCAGTACTTC
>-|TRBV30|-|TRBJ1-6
CAWKYRQTNSPLHF
TGTGCCTGGAAGTATCGGCAGACAAATTCACCCCTCCACTTT
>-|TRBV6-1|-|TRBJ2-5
CASSEVGGFETQYF
TGTGCCAGCAGTGAAGTTGGGGGCTTCGAGACCCAGTACTTC
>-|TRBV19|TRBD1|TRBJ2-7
CASSPPGTGAFYEQYF
TGTGCCAGTAGTCCTCCTGGGACAGGGGCCTTCTACGAGCAGTACTTC
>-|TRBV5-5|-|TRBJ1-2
CASSLALTSGASYGYTF
TGTGCCAGCAGCTTGGCCCTAACGTCAGGGGCCAGCTATGGCTACACCTTC
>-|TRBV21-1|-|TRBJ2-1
CASSKGGGWNEQFF
TGTGCCAGCAGCAAAGGAGGTGGCTGGAATGAGCAGTTCTTC
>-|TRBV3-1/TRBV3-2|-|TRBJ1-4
CASSPDWGDEKLFF
TGTGCCAGCAGCCCGGACTGGGGGGATGAAAAACTGTTTTTT
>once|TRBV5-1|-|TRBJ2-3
CASSPGDLSTDTQYF
TGCGCCAGCAGCCCGGGGGACCTTAGCACAGATACGCAGTATTTT
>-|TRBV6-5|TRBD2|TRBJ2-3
CASSYSRAGRTDTQYF
TGTGCCAGCAGTTACTCACGAGCGGGGCGCACAGATACGCAGTATTTT
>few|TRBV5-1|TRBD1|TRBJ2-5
CASSPGQMQETQYF
TGCGCCAGCAGCCCGGGACAGATGCAAGAGACCCAGTACTTC
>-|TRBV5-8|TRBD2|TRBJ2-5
CASSAGGGERQETQYF
TGTGCCAGCAGCGCTGGCGGGGGAGAGCGCCAAGAGACCCAGTACTTC
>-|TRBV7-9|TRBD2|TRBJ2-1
CASSSSSGRGNNEQFF
TGTGCCAGCAGCTCTTCATCGGGGAGGGGTAACAATGAGCAGTTCTTC
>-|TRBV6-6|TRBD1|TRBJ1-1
CASSYGDRVTEAFF
TGTGCCAGCAGTTATGGGGACAGGGTAACTGAAGCTTTCTTT
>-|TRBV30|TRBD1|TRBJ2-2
CAWSVRQGFYTGELFF
TGTGCCTGGAGTGTAAGACAGGGCTTTTACACCGGGGAGCTGTTTTTT
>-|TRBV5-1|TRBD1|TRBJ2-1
CASTAGTGSGNEQFF
TGCGCCAGCACCGCAGGGACAGGGAGCGGGAATGAGCAGTTCTTC
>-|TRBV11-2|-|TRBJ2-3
CASSFGGTDTQYF
TGTGCCAGCAGCTTCGGAGGCACAGATACGCAGTATTTT